This is a list of T cell receptor beta chains from one sample in a study of tumor-infiltrating lymphocytes in primary liver carcinoma. TCRdb ran MiXCR on the multiplex PCR reads and lists one entry per CDR3 protein. Counted here are roughly 120,000 distinct CDR3 sequences, around two thirds occurring once; the ten biggest clones make up around 8.5%. Material for sequencing was liver tumor tissue from sampling region 1. The receptors were gathered from a woman aged 55-69 years with primary liver carcinoma and hepatitis B virus infection. CDR3s leave out the opening cysteine and the closing phenylalanine or tryptophan.

V gene: TRBV29-1
CDR3 protein: SVGDKGGLEAF

V gene: TRBV12-3/TRBV12-4
CDR3 protein: ASSFPLTYEQY

V gene: TRBV11-3
CDR3 protein: ASNLGRQGTSGSYEQF

V gene: TRBV6-5
CDR3 protein: ASTGVGTEAF

V gene: TRBV20-1
CDR3 protein: SAGGTGDGLSYNSPLH

V gene: TRBV12-3/TRBV12-4
CDR3 protein: ASSSRTVYEQY

V gene: TRBV5-1
CDR3 protein: ASSKDRGLAANEQF

V gene: TRBV6-1
CDR3 protein: ASSEILAGGSDTQY

V gene: TRBV20-1
CDR3 protein: SARDLVTSSNQPQH

V gene: TRBV11-2
CDR3 protein: ASSPQRGGSDMQY

V gene: TRBV28
CDR3 protein: ASYLAKGSSYGQY

V gene: TRBV28
CDR3 protein: ASSSALGGAPNSEQF

V gene: TRBV7-8
CDR3 protein: ASSLAAWSSGANVLT

V gene: TRBV24-1
CDR3 protein: ATSDGGPAGLSTQY

V gene: TRBV24-1
CDR3 protein: ATSDSAGGPRDTQY

V gene: TRBV11-1
CDR3 protein: ASSQGQINYGYT

V gene: TRBV7-8
CDR3 protein: ASSLGRNDEQF

V gene: TRBV4-1
CDR3 protein: ASSPDRIKNEKLF

V gene: TRBV4-1
CDR3 protein: ASSQAFWSRSSGNTIY

V gene: TRBV19
CDR3 protein: ASSPGLGLGAKNIQY

V gene: TRBV18
CDR3 protein: AGSPFSQGGTEAF

V gene: TRBV6-1
CDR3 protein: ASTPGQGNYGYT

V gene: TRBV11-2
CDR3 protein: ASSLRRTLNYDEQF

V gene: TRBV7-2
CDR3 protein: ALAGGPGREQF

V gene: TRBV11-3
CDR3 protein: ASDSRGARTMGNEQF

V gene: TRBV5-1
CDR3 protein: ASKDQQETEAF

V gene: TRBV5-1
CDR3 protein: ASSLNSSVYNEQF

V gene: TRBV7-9
CDR3 protein: ASSLRTDGSPLH

V gene: TRBV28
CDR3 protein: ANSPPGRGTYEQY

V gene: TRBV9
CDR3 protein: ASSVDAGGETQY

V gene: TRBV28
CDR3 protein: ASRLRTPNTGELF

V gene: TRBV6-2/TRBV6-3
CDR3 protein: ASYDRVDTGELF

V gene: TRBV12-3/TRBV12-4
CDR3 protein: ASSLDRTDTQY

V gene: TRBV12-3/TRBV12-4
CDR3 protein: ASRGGISGSSYNEQF

V gene: TRBV5-4
CDR3 protein: ASSWGVKGQNTEAF

V gene: TRBV4-1
CDR3 protein: ASSQNLSGTGEYEQY